This TCR beta chain appears in the sequencing data of a study of T cells in Graves' hyperthyroidism and ophthalmopathy. This clonotype was picked up a small number of times. Its specificity is unknown. V shed 5 bases and J 4 bases; nucleotides not matched to a gene: 13. CDR3 length equals 17 residues. RNA transcripts yielded amplified TCR beta CDR3 regions. First-round RT-PCR of the TCR CDR3 relied on the HTBI primer set. TCRdb called the multiplex PCR reads again in MiXCR, with one record for every CDR3 protein. Altogether about 620,000 distinct CDR3 sequences are present, about 17% being singletons, with the ten largest covering about 3.8%. Overall study results and limits: Most thyroid clonotypes expanded above 0.001 appeared in blood too.

The sequencing input was blood. V is TRBV12-3 or TRBV12-4 and J is TRBJ2-1; 8 bases are shared with TRBD1. This clonotype was sampled from a woman between 25 and 40 years old with Graves' hyperthyroidism. In nucleotides, the CDR3 is TGTGCCAGCAGTCCCTTCGGACAGGGAGATCCTTACAATGAGCAGTTCTTC. This gives the protein CASSPFGQGDPYNEQFF.